The following is a T cell receptor beta chain sequence with its context. Trimming cost V 3 bases and J 2 bases; bases outside gene matches: 5. The germline V gene has CDR1 MGHRA and CDR2 YSYEKL. The CDR3 runs 15 residues. Each CDR3 protein is one row after TCRdb ran MiXCR on the RT-PCR reads. The sample lists about 600 distinct CDR3 sequences, around 45% occurring once. The receptor was derived from a female donor with primary Sjogren's syndrome. Sequencing input: memory CD4+ T cells from salivary gland. This rearrangement joins TRBV4-1 to TRBJ2-7; 9 bases agree with TRBD1. As DNA, the CDR3 is TGCGCCAGCAGCCACCCGGGACAGGGCACCTACGAGCAGTACTTC. Protein product: CASSHPGQGTYEQYF.